These 24 T cell receptor beta chains were all obtained from the same sample, sequenced in a study of CD8 T cells in ankylosing spondylitis. Each CDR3 protein is one row after TCRdb ran MiXCR on the 5' RACE reads. This sample yields 250,000 to 400,000 distinct CDR3 sequences, of which more than 9% are seen a single time; 8% to 9.5% belongs to the top ten. The sample taken for sequencing was blood, either unsorted or a sorted T cell fraction (not recorded which). The receptors stem from a female donor with ankylosing spondylitis or in good health (not recorded which).

The rearrangement joins TRBV7-9 to TRBJ2-1, with D unresolved. V lost 5 bases to trimming and J lost 6 bases, with 14 bases between them. CDR3 length equals 14 residues. CDR1 is SEHNR and CDR2 is FQNEAQ in the germline V gene (reference sequence). The CDR3 loop reads CASSPSLASNEQFF. CDR3 sequence (DNA): TGTGCCAGCAGCCCCTCTCTGGCCTCCAATGAGCAGTTCTTC.

V usage is TRBV20-1 and J usage is TRBJ2-3; 9 bases map to TRBD2. Germline V lookup: CDR1 DFQATT, CDR2 SNEGSKA (reference sequence). The CDR3 is 14 amino acids. After removal of 3 bases from V and 3 bases from J, the junction contained 4 bases not matched to a gene. The DNA for the CDR3 is TGCAGTGCTAGTGATAGCGGGAGAACAGATACGCAGTATTTT. Encoded protein: CSASDSGRTDTQYF.

This clonotype was found a few times. A much more abundant neighbour one base away suggests this may be a read error. The V gene is TRBV20-1, the J gene TRBJ2-6, with 9 nucleotides matching TRBD1. The CDR3 consists of 18 residues. Looked up from germline, CDR1 is DFQATT and CDR2 is SNEGSKA (reference sequence). CDR3 bases: TGCTGTGCTAGACCCATCAGGGACAGGGAGTATGGGGCCAACGTCCTGACTTTC. Protein: CCARPIRDREYGANVLTF.

This clonotype has at least ten counts. The CDR3 nucleotides are TGCGCCAGCAGCTCAGGGGACAGGATGAACACCGGGGAGCTGTTTTTT. It yields the protein CASSSGDRMNTGELFF. The chain carries TRBV5-1 and TRBJ2-2; TRBD1 aligns across 8 bases. There are 16 residues in the CDR3. With V trimmed by 3 bases and J by 1 base, 5 bases remained unmatched. CDR1 and CDR2 (germline): SGHRS, YFSETQ.

The genes are TRBV3-1 and TRBJ2-1; 9 nucleotides align to TRBD2. Germline V gene data show CDR1 as LGHDT and CDR2 as YNNKEL (reference sequence). V was pared by 0 bases and J by 7 bases, with 1 base of the junction left unmatched. CDR3 size: 14 residues. The CDR3 protein is CASSQDLAGNEQFF. The DNA for the CDR3 is TGTGCCAGCAGCCAAGATCTAGCGGGGAATGAGCAGTTCTTC.

At least ten counts were recorded for this clonotype. The genes are TRBV7-9 and TRBJ1-6, with D perhaps TRBD1 (6 bases). The CDR3 spans 14 residues. The ends were cut back, 5 bases at V and 4 bases at J, with 9 bases in the middle. Germline CDR1 is SEHNR and CDR2 is FQNEAQ (reference sequence). CDR3 region: CASSGGSYNSPLHF. CDR3 sequence (DNA): TGTGCCAGCAGCGGGGGCAGTTATAATTCACCCCTCCACTTT.

This clonotype was seen more than once but under ten times. The V and J genes are TRBV10-3 and TRBJ1-2; 7 nucleotides line up with TRBD1. After removal of 10 bases from V and 4 bases from J, the junction contained 12 bases not matched to a gene. CDR1 ENHRY and CDR2 SYGVKD come from the germline V gene. This CDR3 is built from 14 residues. The CDR3 region is CATWMGGTVYGYTF. DNA of the CDR3: TGTGCCACCTGGATGGGGGGGACAGTCTATGGCTACACCTTC.

The chain joins TRBV20-1 to TRBJ2-7; D perhaps matches TRBD1 (6 bases). Trimming shortened V by 4 bases and J by 7 bases, and 14 bases separated the two germline ends. The CDR3 covers 12 residues. Germline values: CDR1 DFQATT, CDR2 SNEGSKA (reference sequence). The CDR3 DNA reads TGCAGTGCTACTCAAGACAGGACTGAGCAGTACTTC. It codes for CSATQDRTEQYF.

This clonotype has at least ten counts. The rearrangement joins TRBV6-2 or TRBV6-3 to TRBJ2-4; D is perhaps TRBD2 (7 bases). V was cut by 5 bases and J by 6 bases, with 14 bases left in between. The CDR3 consists of 14 residues. Per the germline V gene, CDR1 is MNHEY and CDR2 is SVGEGT. The CDR3 sequence: CASSKGGGANIQYF. The CDR3 DNA reads TGTGCCAGCAGTAAAGGGGGAGGGGCAAACATTCAGTACTTC.

The chain couples TRBV19 to TRBJ1-6; TRBD1 aligns across 9 bases. Losses at the gene ends were 5 bases for V and 7 bases for J; bases not matched to a gene: 6. The CDR3 is made up of 15 amino acids. Germline CDR1 reads LNHDA; CDR2 reads SQIVND (reference sequence). The CDR3, as DNA: TGTGCCAGTAGTCCAAGGACAGGGGAGAATTCACCCCTCCACTTT. Protein product: CASSPRTGENSPLHF.

This clonotype was counted at least ten times. The rearrangement links TRBV14 to TRBJ2-7; either TRBD1 or TRBD2 may fit D (5 bases each). Germline V gene lookup returns CDR1 SGHDN and CDR2 FVKESK. The CDR3 length is 13 residues. Trimming left V 1 base short and J 6 bases short, with 10 bases between. CDR3 residues: CASSQVGEAEQYF. The DNA of the CDR3 is TGTGCCAGCAGCCAAGTGGGGGAAGCCGAGCAGTACTTC.

This clonotype was seen at least ten times. This chain connects TRBV7-9 to TRBJ1-2; D ambiguous. The germline gives CDR1 SEHNR, CDR2 FQNEAQ (reference sequence). This CDR3 has 15 amino acids. Trimming shortened V by 1 base and J by 4 bases, and 13 bases separated the two germline ends. The CDR3 region is CASSLGTDPTYGYTF. The DNA of the CDR3 is TGTGCCAGCAGCTTAGGAACAGATCCTACCTATGGCTACACCTTC.

This clonotype was counted many times. This chain uses TRBV20-1 with TRBJ2-7; perhaps D is TRBD1 or TRBD2 (5 bases each). The CDR3 covers 11 residues. V was pared by 6 bases and J by 6 bases, with 12 bases between. CDR1 is DFQATT and CDR2 is SNEGSKA in the germline V gene (reference sequence). CDR3 in amino acids: CSARDRGEQYF. The CDR3, as DNA: TGCAGTGCCCGGGACCGGGGCGAGCAGTACTTC.

The V and J genes are TRBV20-1 and TRBJ2-1; D is uncertain. Germline V gene lookup returns CDR1 DFQATT and CDR2 SNEGSKA (reference sequence). V lost 5 bases and J 5 bases, leaving 4 bases between the germline ends. The CDR3 runs 10 residues. The CDR3 coding sequence is TGCAGTGCTCAGCACAATGAGCAGTTCTTC. This translates into CSAQHNEQFF.

This clonotype was seen repeatedly, ten times or more. This chain uses TRBV20-1 with TRBJ2-7; tentatively, D is TRBD1 (6 bases). The CDR3 extends over 15 amino acids. Germline lookup yields CDR1 DFQATT and CDR2 SNEGSKA (reference sequence). Trimming shortened V by 5 bases and J by 0 bases, and 17 bases separated the two germline ends. The CDR3 sequence: CSAARTEGRSYEQYF. CDR3 bases: TGCAGTGCTGCTAGGACAGAGGGACGCTCCTACGAGCAGTACTTC.

The V gene is TRBV27, the J gene TRBJ2-4; D not certain. Trimming shortened V by 6 bases and J by 1 base, and 13 bases separated the two germline ends. CDR1 and CDR2 (germline): MNHEY, SMNVEV (reference sequence). The CDR3 totals 15 residues. CDR3 sequence: CASRKAEQAKNIQYF. The DNA of the CDR3 is TGTGCCAGCAGAAAAGCAGAACAGGCCAAAAACATTCAGTACTTC.

This clonotype was picked up many times. The rearrangement uses TRBV20-1 and TRBJ2-1; 7 nucleotides agree with TRBD1. This CDR3 has 15 amino acids. Germline V gene lookup returns CDR1 DFQATT and CDR2 SNEGSKA (reference sequence). The V segment lost 6 bases and the J segment 6 bases; nucleotides outside the gene matches: 14. The CDR3 sequence: CSATGLRDLLNEQFF. As DNA, the CDR3 is TGCAGTGCGACAGGGCTCCGGGACCTGCTCAATGAGCAGTTCTTC.

Comments on this clonotype: Given a much more abundant clone one base away, this may be a read error. J is TRBJ2-2 and V is TRBV5-6, with TRBD1 as a possible D gene (6 bases). Germline-derived CDR1 and CDR2 are SGHDT and YYEEEE. The CDR3 totals 14 residues. CDR3 in DNA: TGTGCCAGCAGCTTGAGGGGGAACAGCGGGGAGCTGTTTTTT. This gives the protein CASSLRGNSGELFF.

Only a few counts were recorded for this clonotype. The J gene is TRBJ2-1, the V gene TRBV12-3 or TRBV12-4, with D perhaps TRBD2 (6 bases). Trimming removed 8 bases at V and 6 bases at J, with 11 bases between. The CDR3 totals 12 residues. The CDR3 sequence is CASVGGPNEQFF. As DNA, the CDR3 is TGTGCCAGCGTAGGAGGGCCCAATGAGCAGTTCTTC.

This clonotype was seen at least ten times. This rearrangement joins TRBV28 to TRBJ2-2; the match to TRBD2 covers 7 bases. The V gene's germline CDR1 is MDHEN and CDR2 SYDVKM. V dropped 2 bases and J dropped 5; count of bases not matched to a gene: 8. This CDR3 is 16 amino acids long. CDR3 loop: CASSLSGPGGTGELFF. The CDR3 bases are TGTGCCAGCAGTTTAAGCGGTCCCGGGGGGACCGGGGAGCTGTTTTTT.

Worth noting for this clonotype: This may come from a read error, since a much larger clone is one base off. The V call is TRBV29-1, the J call TRBJ2-3, with TRBD1 as a possible D gene (6 bases). The germline V gene encodes CDR1 SQVTM and CDR2 ANQGSEA. The CDR3 spans 14 residues. The chain's CDR3 is CSVEMGQDTNTQYF. The CDR3 DNA is TGCAGCGTTGAAATGGGACAAGACACAAATACGCAGTATTTT.

The chain links TRBV12-3 or TRBV12-4 to TRBJ2-2; D might be TRBD2 (6 bases). V dropped 5 bases and J dropped 4 bases, with 17 bases sitting between them. This CDR3 has 16 amino acids. CDR3 in DNA: TGTGCCAGCAGTAGCTCCGGGACTTTAACCACCGGGGAGCTGTTTTTT. It translates to CASSSSGTLTTGELFF.

At least ten counts were recorded for this clonotype. This chain connects TRBV7-2 to TRBJ2-3; 7 bases map to TRBD2. With 4 bases clipped from V and 2 bases from J, the junction kept 6 bases outside the gene matches. CDR3 length: 15 residues. Germline CDR1 is SGHTA and CDR2 is FQGNSA. The chain's CDR3 is CASSSYGTTTDTQYF. CDR3 DNA: TGTGCCAGCAGCTCGTATGGGACTACCACAGATACGCAGTATTTT.

There are many counts of this clonotype. The gene calls are TRBV10-3 and TRBJ2-2; 8 positions agree with TRBD1. The CDR3 contains 13 residues. Germline-derived CDR1 and CDR2 are ENHRY and SYGVKD. Unmatched junction bases numbered 7, after V lost 10 bases and J lost 6 bases. The CDR3 is CATTDREAGELFF. The CDR3 DNA reads TGTGCCACCACGGACAGGGAGGCCGGGGAGCTGTTTTTT.